The present entry profiles one T cell receptor (beta chain) with its context. The antigen remains unidentified. In germline, CDR1 is MNHEY, CDR2 SVGAGI. The V and J ends lost 6 bases and 7 bases, in that order; junction bases with no gene match: 10. This CDR3 has 15 amino acids. These data belong to a study of T cell responses to AZD1222 COVID-19 vaccine. The study's findings and limits: The repertoires were collected only after the peak T cell response. Rises in breadth and depth of Spike-specific TCRs came after two AZD1222 doses.

The table came from immunoSEQ multiplex PCR; TCRdb's copy has only in-frame clones and leaves some out. The sample shows about 150,000 clones, 90% to 95% of them seen only once. The sequence came from an adult who received the AZD1222 COVID-19 vaccine. Sequences were derived from peripheral blood, sampled 28 days after the second AZD1222 dose. J is TRBJ1-2 and V is TRBV6-5; 11 bases map to TRBD1. The CDR3 sequence is CASRYTGTGGLGYTF. In nucleotides, the CDR3 is TGTGCCAGCAGGTATACCGGGACAGGGGGACTTGGCTACACCTTC.